These 10 T cell receptor beta chains share one sample of origin, sequenced in a study of T cells in Graves' hyperthyroidism and ophthalmopathy. The source material, RNA transcripts, was used to amplify TCR beta CDR3 regions. The HTBI primer set was used in a first-round RT-PCR of the TCR CDR3. TCRdb itself ran the multiplex PCR reads through MiXCR, one entry per CDR3 protein. The sample records about 540,000 distinct CDR3 sequences, just over 45% being singletons. Sequencing was done on a sample of peripheral blood or thyroid tissue (not recorded which). The receptors here all came from a woman aged 18 to 35 with Graves' hyperthyroidism.

J is TRBJ2-6 and V is TRBV7-8; tentatively, D is TRBD1 (6 bases). The CDR3 sequence is 16 residues long. V was cut by 5 bases and J by 4 bases, with 15 bases left in between. Per the germline V gene, CDR1 is SGHVS and CDR2 is FQNEAQ. The CDR3 region has the DNA TGTGCCAGCAGCCAAGATTGGGGGCTAGGGGCCAACGTCCTGACTTTC. Translating it yields CASSQDWGLGANVLTF.

J is TRBJ2-7 and V is TRBV3-1, with a tentative D call TRBD2 (6 bases). The germline CDR1 and CDR2 sequences are LGHDT and YNNKEL (reference sequence). The germline V and J ends were trimmed by 0 bases and 1 base, with 10 bases remaining between them. This CDR3 region has 15 residues. The CDR3 is CASSQEGRPSYEQYF. The CDR3 DNA reads as TGTGCCAGCAGCCAAGAGGGGAGGCCTTCCTACGAGCAGTACTTC.

In its sample, this clonotype was seen once. The CDR3 DNA reads as TGTGCCAGCAGCAATCACTACGAGCAGTACTTC. Its translation is CASSNHYEQYF. The chain links TRBV27 to TRBJ2-7; D uncertain. Germline CDR1 and CDR2: MNHEY and SMNVEV (reference sequence). V was pared by 6 bases and J by 3 bases, with 6 bases between. The CDR3 runs to 11 residues.

Comments on this clonotype: A read error may be the cause here, since a much bigger clone is one base away. Since the CDR3 does not end with the conserved phenylalanine or tryptophan, this likely comes from a read error. The chain carries TRBV6-6 and TRBJ1-1; D not certain. Germline V gene sequence: CDR1 MNHNY, CDR2 SVGAGI (reference sequence). CDR3 length: 15 amino acids. Between the trimmed V and J ends, which lost 0 bases and 7 bases, there was a span of 15 bases. The CDR3 reads CASSYSIGLAGEAFL. CDR3 coding DNA: TGTGCCAGCAGTTACTCGATTGGGCTAGCGGGTGAAGCTTTCCTT.

This clonotype has only a few counts. The chain links TRBV2 to TRBJ2-7; 8 bases match TRBD1. CDR3 length equals 15 residues. Per the germline V gene, CDR1 is SNHLY and CDR2 is FYNNEI. V gave up 5 bases and J gave up 1 base; unmatched junction bases: 7. CDR3 sequence (DNA): TGTGCCAGCAGTTATACAGGGGGTGGGTCCTACGAGCAGTACTTC. Translated, it gives CASSYTGGGSYEQYF. The variable domain in full, completed from reference TRBV2 and TRBJ2-7, reads EPEVTQTPSHQVTQMGQEVILRCVPISNHLYFYWYRQILGQKVEFLVSFYNNEISEKSEIFDDQFSVERPDGSNFTLKIRSTKLEDSAMYFCASSYTGGGSYEQYFGPGTRLTVT.

This sequence joins TRBV29-1 and TRBJ1-2; the D is unclear. The CDR3 is 12 residues long. Germline V gene sequence: CDR1 SQVTM, CDR2 ANQGSEA. Trimming stripped 0 bases from V and 6 bases from J, with 8 bases between. CDR3 loop: CSVEDPSNGYTF. In DNA, the CDR3 is TGCAGCGTTGAAGATCCGAGCAATGGCTACACCTTC.

This clonotype appeared many times. This sequence joins TRBV27 and TRBJ1-2; 9 positions agree with TRBD1. Trimming at V came to 5 bases and at J to 5 bases, leaving 9 bases not matched to a gene. The CDR3 is 15 residues long. The germline V gene encodes CDR1 MNHEY and CDR2 SMNVEV (reference sequence). The CDR3: CASSKDRGVGYGYTF. The CDR3 bases are TGTGCCAGCAGTAAAGACAGGGGGGTAGGGTATGGCTACACCTTC.

This clonotype was detected ten times or more. At one end the junction does not follow the germline gene, possibly because of a read error. This chain connects TRBV7-8 to TRBJ1-5; TRBD1 might be the D (5 bases). This CDR3 is built from 15 residues. The germline CDR1 and CDR2 sequences are SGHVS and FQNEAQ. The CDR3 here is CASSFLDTNNQPRHF. CDR3 bases: TGTGCCAGCAGCTTTCTGGACACAAACAATCAGCCCCGGCATTTT. Using reference TRBV7-8 and TRBJ1-5 for the parts outside the CDR3, the full variable domain is GAGVSQSPRYKVAKRGQDVALRCDPISGHVSLFWYQQALGQGPEFLTYFQNEAQLDKSGLPSDRFFAERPEGSVSTLKIQRTQQEDSAVYLCASSFLDTNNQPRHFGDGTRLSIL.

The sample holds one count of this clonotype. This may arise from a read error, as a much more abundant clone is one base away. The chain is built from TRBV12-5 and TRBJ2-2, with 7 bases lining up with TRBD2. Germline values: CDR1 LGHNT, CDR2 FRNRAP. The length of the CDR3 is 13 residues. The CDR3 region is CASGLILSGELLF. The CDR3 DNA is TGTGCTAGTGGTTTGATCCTCAGCGGGGAGCTGCTTTTT.

The gene calls are TRBV10-3 and TRBJ1-1; D is undetermined. V was shortened by 2 bases and J by 1 base, with 5 bases between the two germline ends. Per germline, CDR1 ENHRY and CDR2 SYGVKD. CDR3 size: 13 residues. The CDR3 reads CAISETGNTEAFF. In DNA, the CDR3 is TGTGCCATCAGTGAGACGGGGAACACTGAAGCTTTCTTT.